This is a list of T cell receptor beta chains from one sample in a study of T cell responses to AZD1222 COVID-19 vaccine. Assay used: immunoSEQ multiplex PCR; TCRdb lists only in-frame clones, some missing. The sample lists about 110,000 clones, roughly 86% occurring once. This material consisted of peripheral blood, taken on day 0 of AZD1222 vaccination. The source of these receptors is an adult in good health. CDR3s include the opening cysteine and the closing phenylalanine or tryptophan. The order of the fields is V gene, D gene, clone size, J gene, CDR3 protein, CDR3 DNA. D genes are given only for firm matches. Only part of the rows carry a size: once, few, many, or a class if the clone is expanded.

V: TRBV4-3
D: TRBD1
size: once
J: TRBJ2-3
CDR3: CASRTGPSTDTQYF
DNA: TGCGCCAGCAGGACAGGGCCTAGCACAGATACGCAGTATTTT

V: TRBV7-8
D: -
size: -
J: TRBJ1-1
CDR3: CASSFQENTEAFF
DNA: TGTGCCAGCAGCTTTCAGGAAAACACTGAAGCTTTCTTT

V: TRBV30
D: TRBD1
size: -
J: TRBJ2-5
CDR3: CAWSVLGDRVKETQYF
DNA: TGTGCCTGGAGTGTTTTGGGAGACAGGGTCAAAGAGACCCAGTACTTC

V: TRBV30
D: -
size: -
J: TRBJ1-4
CDR3: CAWSRATNEKLFF
DNA: TGTGCCTGGAGTCGTGCAACTAATGAAAAACTGTTTTTT

V: TRBV5-1
D: TRBD1
size: -
J: TRBJ1-2
CDR3: CASSADQGGGYTF
DNA: TGCGCCAGCAGCGCAGACCAGGGGGGCGGCTACACCTTC

V: TRBV2
D: -
size: -
J: TRBJ2-2
CDR3: CASREQTTNTGELFF
DNA: TGTGCCAGCAGGGAGCAAACCACGAACACCGGGGAGCTGTTTTTT

V: TRBV6-1
D: -
size: -
J: TRBJ2-7
CDR3: CASSEARNHYEQYF
DNA: TGTGCCAGCAGTGAAGCGCGGAACCACTACGAGCAGTACTTC

V: TRBV6-4
D: TRBD2
size: -
J: TRBJ2-2
CDR3: CASSVFASGNTGELFF
DNA: TGTGCCAGCAGTGTCTTCGCTAGCGGGAACACCGGGGAGCTGTTTTTT

V: TRBV7-2
D: TRBD1
size: -
J: TRBJ2-7
CDR3: CASRGAGTGLYEQYF
DNA: TGTGCCAGCCGGGGGGCCGGGACAGGGCTGTACGAGCAGTACTTC

V: TRBV2
D: TRBD1
size: -
J: TRBJ1-4
CDR3: CASSDKGQNNEKLFF
DNA: TGTGCCAGCAGCGACAAGGGACAGAATAATGAAAAACTGTTTTTT

V: TRBV3-1/TRBV3-2
D: TRBD2
size: -
J: TRBJ2-1
CDR3: CASSQGGGTQQFF
DNA: TGTGCCAGCAGCCAGGGGGGGGGAACCCAGCAGTTCTTC

V: TRBV5-1
D: TRBD2
size: -
J: TRBJ2-5
CDR3: CASSSGAGVYGETQYF
DNA: TGCGCCAGCAGCTCGGGCGCGGGGGTTTACGGGGAGACCCAGTACTTC

V: TRBV25-1
D: TRBD1
size: -
J: TRBJ1-5
CDR3: CASGTGVQPQHF
DNA: TGTGCCAGTGGGACAGGGGTTCAGCCCCAGCATTTT

V: TRBV18
D: -
size: -
J: TRBJ2-2
CDR3: CASSPGQNTGELFF
DNA: TGTGCCAGCTCACCGGGACAGAACACCGGGGAGCTGTTTTTT

V: TRBV5-4
D: -
size: -
J: TRBJ2-5
CDR3: CASSLVDQETQYF
DNA: TGTGCCAGCAGCTTGGTTGACCAAGAGACCCAGTACTTC

V: TRBV20-1
D: -
size: -
J: TRBJ1-5
CDR3: CSARAGQPQHF
DNA: TGCAGTGCCCGGGCGGGTCAGCCCCAGCATTTT

V: TRBV2
D: -
size: -
J: TRBJ1-5
CDR3: CASSQGTYSNQPQHF
DNA: TGTGCCAGCAGTCAGGGCACCTATAGCAATCAGCCCCAGCATTTT

V: TRBV6-5
D: -
size: -
J: TRBJ2-3
CDR3: CASNQRTDTQYF
DNA: TGTGCCAGCAATCAACGGACGGATACGCAGTATTTT

V: TRBV7-9
D: -
size: -
J: TRBJ1-5
CDR3: CASSSTFSNQPQHF
DNA: TGTGCCAGCAGCTCTACCTTTAGCAATCAGCCCCAGCATTTT

V: TRBV24-1
D: -
size: -
J: TRBJ1-1
CDR3: CATSDSGASAFF
DNA: TGTGCCACCAGTGATTCGGGGGCGTCAGCTTTCTTT

V: TRBV7-2
D: -
size: -
J: TRBJ1-6
CDR3: CASSLEGPADSPLHF
DNA: TGTGCCAGCAGCTTAGAGGGGCCGGCGGATTCACCCCTCCACTTT

V: TRBV19
D: TRBD1
size: -
J: TRBJ1-1
CDR3: CASSSRDRGLNTEAFF
DNA: TGTGCCAGTAGTTCCCGGGACAGGGGCTTGAACACTGAAGCTTTCTTT

V: TRBV5-1
D: -
size: -
J: TRBJ2-7
CDR3: CASSRDGTYEQYF
DNA: TGCGCCAGCAGCCGGGACGGCACCTACGAGCAGTACTTC

V: TRBV30
D: TRBD2
size: -
J: TRBJ2-1
CDR3: CAWIGLAGLYNEQFF
DNA: TGTGCCTGGATCGGACTAGCGGGCCTTTACAATGAGCAGTTCTTC

V: TRBV5-1
D: -
size: once
J: TRBJ1-2
CDR3: CASSLPKDGYTF
DNA: TGCGCCAGCAGCCTCCCGAAGGATGGCTACACCTTC

V: TRBV27
D: TRBD2
size: -
J: TRBJ2-7
CDR3: CATGLGYEQYF
DNA: TGTGCCACCGGACTAGGGTACGAGCAGTACTTC

V: TRBV7-9
D: -
size: -
J: TRBJ2-6
CDR3: CASSPGPRGDSGANVLTF
DNA: TGTGCCAGCAGCCCCGGACCGAGGGGAGACTCTGGGGCCAACGTCCTGACTTTC

V: TRBV11-2
D: TRBD1
size: -
J: TRBJ1-2
CDR3: CASSLSGTGVGYTF
DNA: TGTGCCAGCAGCTTAAGTGGAACAGGGGTTGGCTACACCTTC

V: TRBV28
D: TRBD1
size: once
J: TRBJ1-4
CDR3: CASSAVGQGTNEKLFF
DNA: TGTGCCAGCAGTGCAGTCGGACAGGGGACTAATGAAAAACTGTTTTTT